This T cell receptor beta chain derives from a study of T cells after yellow fever vaccination. Study findings and constraints: Contaminating bulk clonotypes could be abundant in FACS-sorted repertoires.

To note about this clonotype: Its antigen is undetermined.

V lost 4 bases and J 0 bases, leaving 17 bases between the germline ends. Germline-derived CDR1 and CDR2 are SGHKS and YYEKEE (reference sequence). The CDR3 covers 17 residues. TCRdb re-called the 5' RACE reads through MiXCR, storing one row per CDR3 protein. The table lists about 350,000 distinct CDR3 sequences, about 7.8% of them singletons. The starting material was PBMCs, obtained about 41 days after the first yellow fever vaccination. The sequence derives from a man aged 18 to 29 who received the YFV17D yellow fever vaccine. V usage is TRBV5-5 and J usage is TRBJ2-1; possibly TRBD1 for D (5 bases). The CDR3 sequence: CASSPGQGFGSYNEQFF. The CDR3 DNA is TGTGCCAGCAGCCCTGGTCAGGGATTCGGCTCCTACAATGAGCAGTTCTTC.